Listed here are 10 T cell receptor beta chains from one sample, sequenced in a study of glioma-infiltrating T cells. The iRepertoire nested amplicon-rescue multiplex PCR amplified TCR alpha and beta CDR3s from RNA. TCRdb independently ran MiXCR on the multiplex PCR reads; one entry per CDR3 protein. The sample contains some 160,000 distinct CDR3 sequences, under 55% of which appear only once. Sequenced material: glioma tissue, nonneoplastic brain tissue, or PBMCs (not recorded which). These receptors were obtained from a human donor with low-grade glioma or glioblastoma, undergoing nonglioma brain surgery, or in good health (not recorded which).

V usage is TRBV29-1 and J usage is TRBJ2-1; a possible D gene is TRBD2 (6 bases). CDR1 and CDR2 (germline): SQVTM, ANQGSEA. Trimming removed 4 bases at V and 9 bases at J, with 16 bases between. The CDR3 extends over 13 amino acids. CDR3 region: CSVARVGRGEQFF. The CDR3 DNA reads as TGCAGCGTTGCTAGAGTGGGGCGGGGTGAGCAGTTCTTC.

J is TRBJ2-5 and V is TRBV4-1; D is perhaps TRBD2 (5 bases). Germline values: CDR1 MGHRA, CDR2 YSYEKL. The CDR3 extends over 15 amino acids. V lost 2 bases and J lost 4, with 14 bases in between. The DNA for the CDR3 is TGCGCCAGCAGCCAATCGCTGCTAGCAGTAGAGACCCAGTACTTC. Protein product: CASSQSLLAVETQYF.

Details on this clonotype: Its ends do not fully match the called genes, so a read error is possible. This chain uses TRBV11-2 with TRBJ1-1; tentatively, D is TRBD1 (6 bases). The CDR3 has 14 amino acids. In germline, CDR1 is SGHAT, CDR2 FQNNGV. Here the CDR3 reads CASSLGGRGGEASF. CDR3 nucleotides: TGTGCCAGCAGCTTAGGGGGCAGGGGCGGCGAAGCTTCCTTT.

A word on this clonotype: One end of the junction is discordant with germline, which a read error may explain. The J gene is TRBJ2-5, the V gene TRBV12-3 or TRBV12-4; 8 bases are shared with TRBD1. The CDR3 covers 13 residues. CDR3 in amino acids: CASRDRVGEAQYF. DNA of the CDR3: TGTGCCAGCAGGGACAGGGTTGGAGAGGCCCAGTACTTC.

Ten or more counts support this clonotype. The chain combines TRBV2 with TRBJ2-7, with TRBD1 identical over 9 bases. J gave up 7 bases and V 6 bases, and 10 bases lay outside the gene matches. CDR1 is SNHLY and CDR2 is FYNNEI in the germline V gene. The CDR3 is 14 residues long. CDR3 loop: CASSERTGDVEQYF. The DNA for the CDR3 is TGTGCCAGCAGCGAAAGGACAGGGGATGTGGAGCAGTACTTC.

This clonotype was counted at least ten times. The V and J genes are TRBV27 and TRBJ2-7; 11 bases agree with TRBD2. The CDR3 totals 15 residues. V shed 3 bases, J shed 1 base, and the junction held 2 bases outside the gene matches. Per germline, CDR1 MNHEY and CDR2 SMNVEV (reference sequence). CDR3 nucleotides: TGTGCCAGCAGTTTTAGCGGGAGGGGTTCCTACGAGCAGTACTTC. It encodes CASSFSGRGSYEQYF.

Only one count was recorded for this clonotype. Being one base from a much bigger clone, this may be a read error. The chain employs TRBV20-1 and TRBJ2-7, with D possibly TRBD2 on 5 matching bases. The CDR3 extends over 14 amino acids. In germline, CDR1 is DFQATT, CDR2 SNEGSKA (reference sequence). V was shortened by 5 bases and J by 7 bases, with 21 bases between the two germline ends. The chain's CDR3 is CSAYPSWRIREQYF. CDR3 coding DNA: TGCAGTGCTTATCCTAGCTGGAGAATCCGGGAGCAGTACTTC.

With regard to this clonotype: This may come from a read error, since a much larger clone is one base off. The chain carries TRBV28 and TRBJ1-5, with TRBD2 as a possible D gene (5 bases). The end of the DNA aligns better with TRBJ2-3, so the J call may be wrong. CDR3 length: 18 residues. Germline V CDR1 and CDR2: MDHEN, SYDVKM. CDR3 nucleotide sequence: TGTGCCAGCAGTTTAAGCAAGAGAGGGTATGCGAGCAATCAGCCCCAGTATTTT. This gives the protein CASSLSKRGYASNQPQYF.

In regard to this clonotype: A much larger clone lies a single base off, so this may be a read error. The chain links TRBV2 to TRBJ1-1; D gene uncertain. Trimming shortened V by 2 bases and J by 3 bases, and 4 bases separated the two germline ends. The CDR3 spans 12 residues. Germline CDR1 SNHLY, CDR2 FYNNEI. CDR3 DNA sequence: TGTGCCAGCAGTGAAAAGGACACTGAAGCTTTCTTT. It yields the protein CASSEKDTEAFF.

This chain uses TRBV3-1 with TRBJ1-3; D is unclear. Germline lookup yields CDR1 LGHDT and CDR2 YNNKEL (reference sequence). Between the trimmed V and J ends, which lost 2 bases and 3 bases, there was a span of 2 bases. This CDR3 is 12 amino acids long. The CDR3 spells CASSQNGNTIYF. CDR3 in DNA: TGTGCCAGCAGCCAAAATGGAAACACCATATATTTT.